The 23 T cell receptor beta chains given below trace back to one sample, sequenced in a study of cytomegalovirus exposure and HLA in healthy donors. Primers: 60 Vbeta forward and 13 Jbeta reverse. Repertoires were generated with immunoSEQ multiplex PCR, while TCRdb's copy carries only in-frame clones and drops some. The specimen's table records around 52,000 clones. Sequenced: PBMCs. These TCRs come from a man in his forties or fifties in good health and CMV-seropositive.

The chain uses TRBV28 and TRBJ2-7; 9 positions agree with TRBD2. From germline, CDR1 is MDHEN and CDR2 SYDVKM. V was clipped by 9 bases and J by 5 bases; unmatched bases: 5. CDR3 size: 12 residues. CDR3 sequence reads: CASAGLAHEQYF. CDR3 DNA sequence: TGTGCCAGTGCGGGACTAGCTCACGAGCAGTACTTC.

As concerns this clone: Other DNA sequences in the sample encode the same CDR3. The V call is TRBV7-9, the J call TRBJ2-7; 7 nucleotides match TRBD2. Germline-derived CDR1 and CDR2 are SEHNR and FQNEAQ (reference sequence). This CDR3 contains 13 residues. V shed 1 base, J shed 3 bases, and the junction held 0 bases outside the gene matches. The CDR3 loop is CASSLGGGYEQYF. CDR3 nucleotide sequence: TGTGCCAGCAGCTTAGGGGGGGGCTACGAGCAGTACTTC.

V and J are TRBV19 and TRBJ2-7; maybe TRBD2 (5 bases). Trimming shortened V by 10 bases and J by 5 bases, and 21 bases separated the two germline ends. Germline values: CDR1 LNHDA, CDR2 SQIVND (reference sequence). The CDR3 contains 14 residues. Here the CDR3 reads CATTPYGKLDEQYF. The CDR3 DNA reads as TGTGCCACCACCCCTTACGGGAAGCTGGACGAGCAGTACTTC.

CDR3 in amino acids: CASSSGQGWGEQYF. The CDR3 DNA follows: TGTGCCAGCAGCTCAGGACAGGGTTGGGGGGAGCAGTACTTC. The chain is built from TRBV7-2 and TRBJ2-7; 8 nucleotides align to TRBD1. This CDR3 spans 14 amino acids. Losses at the gene ends were 4 bases for V and 7 bases for J; bases not matched to a gene: 9. Germline-derived CDR1 and CDR2 are SGHTA and FQGNSA.

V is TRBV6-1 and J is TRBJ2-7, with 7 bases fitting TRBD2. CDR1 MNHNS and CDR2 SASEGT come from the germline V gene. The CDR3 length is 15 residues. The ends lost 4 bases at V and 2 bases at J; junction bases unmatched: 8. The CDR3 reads CASSVLTGGAYEQYF. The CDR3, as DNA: TGTGCCAGCAGTGTTCTGACGGGAGGCGCCTACGAGCAGTACTTC.

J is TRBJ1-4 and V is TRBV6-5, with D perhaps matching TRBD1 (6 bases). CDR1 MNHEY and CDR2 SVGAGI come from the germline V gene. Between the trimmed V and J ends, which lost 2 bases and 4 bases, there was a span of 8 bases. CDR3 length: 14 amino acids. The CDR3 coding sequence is TGTGCCAGCAGTTACGGACAGTTTAATGAAAAACTGTTTTTT. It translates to CASSYGQFNEKLFF.

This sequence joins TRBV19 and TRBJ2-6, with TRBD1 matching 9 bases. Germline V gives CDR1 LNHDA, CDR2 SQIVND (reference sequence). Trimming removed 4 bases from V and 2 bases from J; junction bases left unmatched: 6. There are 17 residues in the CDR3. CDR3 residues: CASSTQRQGAGANVLTF. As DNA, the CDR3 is TGTGCCAGTAGTACCCAGAGACAGGGGGCTGGGGCCAACGTCCTGACTTTC.

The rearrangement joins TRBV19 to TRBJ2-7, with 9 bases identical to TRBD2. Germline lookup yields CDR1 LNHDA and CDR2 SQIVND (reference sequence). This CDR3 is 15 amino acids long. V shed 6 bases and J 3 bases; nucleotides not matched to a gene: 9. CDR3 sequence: CASRKRASGDYEQYF. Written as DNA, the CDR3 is TGTGCCAGTAGGAAAAGGGCTAGCGGGGACTACGAGCAGTACTTC.

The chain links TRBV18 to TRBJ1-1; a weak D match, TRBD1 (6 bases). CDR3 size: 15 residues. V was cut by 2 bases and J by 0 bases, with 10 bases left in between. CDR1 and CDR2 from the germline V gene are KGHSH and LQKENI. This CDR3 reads CASSPVQGMNTEAFF. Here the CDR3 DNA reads TGTGCCAGCTCACCAGTACAGGGCATGAACACTGAAGCTTTCTTT.

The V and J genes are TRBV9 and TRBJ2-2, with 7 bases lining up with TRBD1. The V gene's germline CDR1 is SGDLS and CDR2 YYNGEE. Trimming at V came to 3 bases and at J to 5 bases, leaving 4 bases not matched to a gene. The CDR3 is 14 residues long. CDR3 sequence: CASSAGGQTGELFF. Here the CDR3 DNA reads TGTGCCAGCAGCGCAGGGGGACAGACCGGGGAGCTGTTTTTT.

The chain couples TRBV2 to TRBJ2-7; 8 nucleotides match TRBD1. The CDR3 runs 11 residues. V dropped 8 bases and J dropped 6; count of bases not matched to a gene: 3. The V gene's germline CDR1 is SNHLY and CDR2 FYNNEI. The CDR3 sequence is CASRQGAEQYF. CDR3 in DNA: TGTGCCAGCCGGCAGGGGGCCGAGCAGTACTTC.

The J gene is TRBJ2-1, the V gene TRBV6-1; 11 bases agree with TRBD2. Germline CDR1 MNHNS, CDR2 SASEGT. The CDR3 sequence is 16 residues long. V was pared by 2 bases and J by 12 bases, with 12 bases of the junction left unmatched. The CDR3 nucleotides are TGTGCCAGCAGTGAACCAACCGGGACTAGCGGTGCGGGGCAGTTCTTC. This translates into CASSEPTGTSGAGQFF.

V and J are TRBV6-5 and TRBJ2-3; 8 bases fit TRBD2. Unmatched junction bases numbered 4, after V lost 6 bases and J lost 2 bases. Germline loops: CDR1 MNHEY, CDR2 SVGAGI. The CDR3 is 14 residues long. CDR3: CASRRGGYTDTQYF. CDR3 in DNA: TGTGCCAGCAGACGGGGGGGATACACAGATACGCAGTATTTT.

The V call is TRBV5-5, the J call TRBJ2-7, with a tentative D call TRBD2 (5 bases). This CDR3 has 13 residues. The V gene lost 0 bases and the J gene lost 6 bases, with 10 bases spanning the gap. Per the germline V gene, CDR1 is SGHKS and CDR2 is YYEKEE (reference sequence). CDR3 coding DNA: TGTGCCAGCAGCTTGGGTCCGGGGAGCGAGCAGTACTTC. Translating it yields CASSLGPGSEQYF.

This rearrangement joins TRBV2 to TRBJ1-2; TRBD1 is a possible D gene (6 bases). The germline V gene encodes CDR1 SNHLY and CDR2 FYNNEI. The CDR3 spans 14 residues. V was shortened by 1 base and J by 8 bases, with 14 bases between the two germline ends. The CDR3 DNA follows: TGTGCCAGCAGTGAAGACCCTAGGGGGAGAGGCTACACCTTC. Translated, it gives CASSEDPRGRGYTF.

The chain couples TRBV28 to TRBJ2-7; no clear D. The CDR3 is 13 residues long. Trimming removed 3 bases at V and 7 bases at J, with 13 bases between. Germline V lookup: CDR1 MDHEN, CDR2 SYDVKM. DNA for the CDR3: TGTGCCAGCAGTTTTGGGCAGTTACGGGAGCAGTACTTC. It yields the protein CASSFGQLREQYF.

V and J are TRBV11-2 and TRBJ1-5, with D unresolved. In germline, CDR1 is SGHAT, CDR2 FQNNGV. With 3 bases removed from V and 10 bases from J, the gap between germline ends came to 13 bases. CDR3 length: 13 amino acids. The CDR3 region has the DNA TGTGCCAGCAGCTTCAATGGTCAAAGCCCCCAGCATTTT. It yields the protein CASSFNGQSPQHF.

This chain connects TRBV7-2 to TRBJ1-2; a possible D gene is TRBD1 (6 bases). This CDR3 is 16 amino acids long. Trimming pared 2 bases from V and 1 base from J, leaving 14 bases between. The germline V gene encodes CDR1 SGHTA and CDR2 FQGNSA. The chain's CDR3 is CASSLPDRYLNYGYTF. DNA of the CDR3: TGTGCCAGCAGCTTACCAGACAGGTATCTTAACTATGGCTACACCTTC.

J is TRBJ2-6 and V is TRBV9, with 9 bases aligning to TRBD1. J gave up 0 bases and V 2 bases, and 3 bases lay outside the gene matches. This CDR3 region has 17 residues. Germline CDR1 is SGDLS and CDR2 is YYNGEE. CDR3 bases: TGTGCCAGCAGCGTGGGGACAGGGTTCTCTGGGGCCAACGTCCTGACTTTC. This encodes CASSVGTGFSGANVLTF.

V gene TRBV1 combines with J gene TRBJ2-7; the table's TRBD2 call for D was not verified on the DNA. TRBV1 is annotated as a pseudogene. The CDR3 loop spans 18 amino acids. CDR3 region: CTSSGLAGGPPPTYEQYF. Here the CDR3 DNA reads TGCACCAGCAGCGGACTAGCGGGGGGCCCCCCACCAACCTACGAGCAGTACTTC.

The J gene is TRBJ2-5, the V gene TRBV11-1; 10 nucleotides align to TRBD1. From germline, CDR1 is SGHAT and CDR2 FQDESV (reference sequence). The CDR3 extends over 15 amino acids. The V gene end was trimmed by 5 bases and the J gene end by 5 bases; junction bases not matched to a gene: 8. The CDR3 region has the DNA TGTGCCAGCAGCCCCGGACAGGGGGATGGGGAGACCCAGTACTTC. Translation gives CASSPGQGDGETQYF. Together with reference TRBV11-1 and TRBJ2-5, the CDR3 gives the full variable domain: EAEVAQSPRYKITEKSQAVAFWCDPISGHATLYWYRQILGQGPELLVQFQDESVVDDSQLPKDRFSAERLKGVDSTLKIQPAELGDSAMYLCASSPGQGDGETQYFGPGTRLLVL.

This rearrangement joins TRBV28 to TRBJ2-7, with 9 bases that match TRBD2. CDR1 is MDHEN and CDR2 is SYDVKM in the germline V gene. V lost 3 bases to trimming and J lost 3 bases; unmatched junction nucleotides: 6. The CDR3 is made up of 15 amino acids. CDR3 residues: CASSFAGTSNYEQYF. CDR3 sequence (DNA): TGTGCCAGCAGTTTCGCCGGGACTAGCAACTACGAGCAGTACTTC.

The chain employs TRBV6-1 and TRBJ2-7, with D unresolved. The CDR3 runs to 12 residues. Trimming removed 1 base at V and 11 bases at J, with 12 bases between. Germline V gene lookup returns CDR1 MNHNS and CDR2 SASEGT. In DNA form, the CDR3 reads TGTGCCAGCAGTGAAGGTAACGGAGCCAAGTACTTC. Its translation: CASSEGNGAKYF.